The T cell receptor (beta chain) under discussion was sequenced for a study of chemoradiotherapy in HPV16-positive cancers. The repertoire was sequenced with immunoSEQ multiplex PCR; TCRdb's copy has only in-frame clones and lacks some. Altogether more than 8,500 clones are present, 90% to 95% being singletons, with the ten largest covering approximately 13%. This CDR3 spans 16 amino acids. Trimming cost V 5 bases and J 5 bases, with 21 bases left between them. The V gene's germline CDR1 is SNHLY and CDR2 FYNNEI. The sequence was collected from a human donor with HPV-associated anogenital cancer. Sample: blood, taken from a patient who underwent chemoradiotherapy. This chain uses TRBV2 with TRBJ2-5; D remains unclear. The CDR3 loop is CASSRAWATVGETQYF. The CDR3, as DNA: TGTGCCAGCAGTCGAGCCTGGGCAACGGTCGGGGAGACCCAGTACTTC.